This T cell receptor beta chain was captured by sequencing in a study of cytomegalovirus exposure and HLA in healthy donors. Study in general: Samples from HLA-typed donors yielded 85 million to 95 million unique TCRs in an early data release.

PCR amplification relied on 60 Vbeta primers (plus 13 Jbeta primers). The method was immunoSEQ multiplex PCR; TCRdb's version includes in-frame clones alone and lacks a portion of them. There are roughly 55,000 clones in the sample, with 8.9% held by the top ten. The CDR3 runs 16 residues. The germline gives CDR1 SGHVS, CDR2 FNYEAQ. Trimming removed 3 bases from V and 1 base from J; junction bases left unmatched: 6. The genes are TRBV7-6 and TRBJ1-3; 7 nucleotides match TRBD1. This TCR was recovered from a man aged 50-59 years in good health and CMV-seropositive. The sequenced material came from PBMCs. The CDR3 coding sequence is TGTGCCAGCAGCTTGGGGACAGTCCTTTCTGGAAACACCATATATTTT. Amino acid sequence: CASSLGTVLSGNTIYF.